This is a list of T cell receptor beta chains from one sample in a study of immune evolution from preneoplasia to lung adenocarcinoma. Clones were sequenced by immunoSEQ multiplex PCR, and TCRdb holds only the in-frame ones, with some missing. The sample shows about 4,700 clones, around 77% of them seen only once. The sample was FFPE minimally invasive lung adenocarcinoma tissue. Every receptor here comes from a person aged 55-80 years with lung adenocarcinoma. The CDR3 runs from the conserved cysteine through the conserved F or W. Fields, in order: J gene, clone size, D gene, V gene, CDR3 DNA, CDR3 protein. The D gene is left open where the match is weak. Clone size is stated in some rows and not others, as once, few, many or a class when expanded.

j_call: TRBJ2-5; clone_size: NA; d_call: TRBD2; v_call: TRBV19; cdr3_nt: TGTGCCAGTAGTACACGTCAGCGGGAGAAATCGGAGACCCAGTACTTC; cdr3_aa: CASSTRQREKSETQYF
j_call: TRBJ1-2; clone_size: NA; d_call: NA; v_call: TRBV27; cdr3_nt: TGTGCCAGCAGACCCCTGGGGAGGGCTTCCTATGGCTACACCTTC; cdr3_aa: CASRPLGRASYGYTF
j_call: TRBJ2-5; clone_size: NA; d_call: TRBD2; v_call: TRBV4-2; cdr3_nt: TGTGCCAGCAGCCCCCACCGTGGGACTAGCGGCCAAGAGACCCAGTACTTC; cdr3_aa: CASSPHRGTSGQETQYF
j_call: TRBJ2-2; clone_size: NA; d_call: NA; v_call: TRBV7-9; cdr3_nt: TGTGCCAGCAATCTGCCCGGGGAGCTGTTTTTT; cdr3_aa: CASNLPGELFF
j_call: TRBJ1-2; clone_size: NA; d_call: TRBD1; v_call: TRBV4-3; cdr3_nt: TGCGCCAGCAGCCGTGGGACAGCAGTGGCTCTTTATGGCTACACCTTC; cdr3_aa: CASSRGTAVALYGYTF
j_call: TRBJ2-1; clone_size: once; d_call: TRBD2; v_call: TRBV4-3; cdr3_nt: TGCGCCAGCAGCCCCGGCCTAGCGGGAGTCGATGAGCAGTTCTTC; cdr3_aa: CASSPGLAGVDEQFF
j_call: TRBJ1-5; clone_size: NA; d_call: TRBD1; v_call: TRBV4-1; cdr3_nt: TGCGCCAGCAGCCCAGTTCGAACAGGGGGCAATCAGCCCCAGCATTTT; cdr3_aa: CASSPVRTGGNQPQHF
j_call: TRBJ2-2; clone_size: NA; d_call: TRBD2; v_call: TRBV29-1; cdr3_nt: TGCAGCGTTGCTGGGACTAGCGGGAAAATCGGGGAGCTGTTTTTT; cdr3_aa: CSVAGTSGKIGELFF
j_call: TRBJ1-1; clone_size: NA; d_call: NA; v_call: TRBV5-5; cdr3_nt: TGTGCCAGCAGACCTCCCGGGCAGATGAACACTGAAGCTTTCTTT; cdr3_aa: CASRPPGQMNTEAFF
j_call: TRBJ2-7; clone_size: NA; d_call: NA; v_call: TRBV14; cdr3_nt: TGTGCCAGCAGCTTTGGTGGGAGCTCCTACGAGCAGTACTTC; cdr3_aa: CASSFGGSSYEQYF
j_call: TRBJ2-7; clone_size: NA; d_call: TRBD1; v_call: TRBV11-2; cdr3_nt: TGTGCCAGCAGCTTAGTTCCGACAGGGGGTCAGCAGTACTTC; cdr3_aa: CASSLVPTGGQQYF
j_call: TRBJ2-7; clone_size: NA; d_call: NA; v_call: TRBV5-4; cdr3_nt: TGTGCCAGCAGCTCCCGACTGGGAAGAAACAACGAGCAGTACTTC; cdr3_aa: CASSSRLGRNNEQYF
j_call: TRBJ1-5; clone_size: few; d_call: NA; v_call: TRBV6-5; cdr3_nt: TGTGCCAGCAGGCCCGACAATAGCAATCAGCCCCAGCATTTT; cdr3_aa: CASRPDNSNQPQHF
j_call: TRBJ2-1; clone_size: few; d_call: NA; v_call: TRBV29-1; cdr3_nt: TGCAGCGTTGTTCCCGCGACCAACCCCAATGAGCAGTTCTTC; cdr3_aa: CSVVPATNPNEQFF
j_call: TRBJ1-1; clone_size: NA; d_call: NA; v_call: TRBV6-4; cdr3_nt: TGTGCCAGCAGTGAACAGCTCAACACTGAAGCTTTCTTT; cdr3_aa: CASSEQLNTEAFF
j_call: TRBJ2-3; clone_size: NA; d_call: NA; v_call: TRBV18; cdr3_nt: TGTGCCAGCTCACCCGATAGCACAGATACGCAGTATTTT; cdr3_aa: CASSPDSTDTQYF
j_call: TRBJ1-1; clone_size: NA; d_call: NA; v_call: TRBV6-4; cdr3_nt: TGTGCCAGCAGCGCCCGGGGACTTCCCATTAGCAAAGCTTTCTTT; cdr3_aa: CASSARGLPISKAFF
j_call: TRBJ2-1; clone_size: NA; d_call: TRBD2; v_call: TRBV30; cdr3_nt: TGTGCCTGGAGCGTCCCCGGGAGGGGCGAGCAGTTCTTC; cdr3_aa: CAWSVPGRGEQFF
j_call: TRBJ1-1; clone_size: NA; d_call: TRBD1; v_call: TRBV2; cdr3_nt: TGTGCCAGCAGGAAGGGACAGGGCTATGACACTGAAGCTTTCTTT; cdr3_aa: CASRKGQGYDTEAFF
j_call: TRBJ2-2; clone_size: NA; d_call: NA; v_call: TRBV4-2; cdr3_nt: TGTGCCAGCAGCCAAGATCTGGAGGGTGTCGGGGAGCTGTTTTTT; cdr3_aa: CASSQDLEGVGELFF
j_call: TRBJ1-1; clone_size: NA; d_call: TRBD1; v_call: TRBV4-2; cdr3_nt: TGTGCCAGCAGCCAGGAGGACAGGGCGAACACTGAAGCTTTCTTT; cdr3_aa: CASSQEDRANTEAFF
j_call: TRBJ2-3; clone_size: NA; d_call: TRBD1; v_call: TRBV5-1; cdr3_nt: TGCGCCAGCAGCCTCGGGACAGGGGGTATAGATACGCAGTATTTT; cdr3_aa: CASSLGTGGIDTQYF
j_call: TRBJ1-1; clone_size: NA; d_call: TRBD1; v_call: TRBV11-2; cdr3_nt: TGTGCCAGCAGGAGTACAGGGGCCATGAACACTGAAGCTTTCTTT; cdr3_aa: CASRSTGAMNTEAFF
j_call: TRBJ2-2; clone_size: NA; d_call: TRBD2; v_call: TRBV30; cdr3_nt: TGTGCCTGGAGGTTTAGGACTAGCGGGAGCCGGGAGCTGTTTTTT; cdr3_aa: CAWRFRTSGSRELFF
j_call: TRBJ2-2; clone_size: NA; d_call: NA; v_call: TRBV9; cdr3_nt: TGTGCCAGCAGCGTATACGCTGGACGAGGAACCGGGGAGCTGTTTTTT; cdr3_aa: CASSVYAGRGTGELFF
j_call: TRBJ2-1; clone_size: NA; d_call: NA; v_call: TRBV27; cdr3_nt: TGTGCCAGCAGGGAGACGTGGGGGGATTCGGGTGAGCAGTTCTTC; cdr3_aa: CASRETWGDSGEQFF
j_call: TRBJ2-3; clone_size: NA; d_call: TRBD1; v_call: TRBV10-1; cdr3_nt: TGCGCCAGTCCCGTCGGTCACAGGGGAGATACGCAGTATTTT; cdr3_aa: CASPVGHRGDTQYF
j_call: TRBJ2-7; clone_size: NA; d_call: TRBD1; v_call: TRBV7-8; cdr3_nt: TGTGCCAGCAGCTCATTCACCGGGACAGGGCCCTACGAGCAGTACTTC; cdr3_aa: CASSSFTGTGPYEQYF
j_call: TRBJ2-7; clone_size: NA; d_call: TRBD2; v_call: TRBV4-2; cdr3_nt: TGTGCCAGCAGCGGCGAGCGGGAGACCCACGAGCAGTACTTC; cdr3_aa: CASSGERETHEQYF
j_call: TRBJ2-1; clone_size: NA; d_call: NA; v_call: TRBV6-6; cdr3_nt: TGTGCCAGCAGCCTGTCCGAGGGCGGGAATGAGCAGTTCTTC; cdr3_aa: CASSLSEGGNEQFF
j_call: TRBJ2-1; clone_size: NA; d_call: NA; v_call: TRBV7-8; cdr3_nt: TGTGCCAGCGGGGCATTACCCTACAATGAGCAGTTCTTC; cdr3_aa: CASGALPYNEQFF
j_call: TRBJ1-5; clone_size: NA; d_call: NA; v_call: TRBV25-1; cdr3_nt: TGTGCCAGCAGTGAATTTGGGAATCAGCCCCAGCATTTT; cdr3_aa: CASSEFGNQPQHF
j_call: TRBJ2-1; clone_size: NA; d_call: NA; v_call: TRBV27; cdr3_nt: TGTGCCAGCAGTTTAAACGGAGTAGGTGAGCAGTTCTTC; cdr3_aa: CASSLNGVGEQFF
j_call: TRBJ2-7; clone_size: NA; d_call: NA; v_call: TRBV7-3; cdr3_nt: TGTGCCAGCAGCCGGGAACACGCGGGATCGTACGAGCAGTACTTC; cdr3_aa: CASSREHAGSYEQYF
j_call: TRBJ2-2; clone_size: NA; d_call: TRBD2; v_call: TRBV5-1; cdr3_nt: TGCGCCAGCAGCTTCCTTGGCGGGAGGGCCCCCGGGGAGCTGTTTTTT; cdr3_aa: CASSFLGGRAPGELFF
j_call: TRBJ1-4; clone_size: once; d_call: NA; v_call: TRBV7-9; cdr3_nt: TGTGCCAGCGGAAACAGGATGCGGGCTGAACAACTGTTTTTT; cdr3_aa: CASGNRMRAEQLFF
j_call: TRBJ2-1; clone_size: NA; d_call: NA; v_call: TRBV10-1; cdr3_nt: TGCGCCAGCAGTGAGGGGGTTGTCCACAATGAGCAGTTCTTC; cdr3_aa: CASSEGVVHNEQFF
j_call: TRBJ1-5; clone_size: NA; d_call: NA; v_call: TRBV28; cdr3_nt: TGTGCCAGCAGGGAATCTCCGAGGGGCAATCAGCCCCAGCATTTT; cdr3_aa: CASRESPRGNQPQHF
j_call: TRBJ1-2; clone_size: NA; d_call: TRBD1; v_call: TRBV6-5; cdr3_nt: TGTGCCAGCAGGGGGGGGGACAGGGGGGTCTTTGGCTACACCTTC; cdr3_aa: CASRGGDRGVFGYTF
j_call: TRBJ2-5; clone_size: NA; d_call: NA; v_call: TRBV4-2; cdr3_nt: TGTGCCAGCAGCGGTGGACAGAGAATGGAGACCCAGTACTTC; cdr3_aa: CASSGGQRMETQYF
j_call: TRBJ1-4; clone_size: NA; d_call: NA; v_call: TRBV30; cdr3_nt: TGTGCCTGGAGGGAGATAACGGGTGAAAAACTGTTTTTT; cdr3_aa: CAWREITGEKLFF
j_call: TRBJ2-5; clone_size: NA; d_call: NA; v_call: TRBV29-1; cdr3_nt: TGCAGCGCCCGGGGCGAGTGGGGGACCCAGTACTTC; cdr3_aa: CSARGEWGTQYF
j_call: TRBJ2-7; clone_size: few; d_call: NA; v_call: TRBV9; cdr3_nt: TGTGCCAGCAGCGTAGGAGGGATGAAGGACGAGCAGTACTTC; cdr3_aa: CASSVGGMKDEQYF
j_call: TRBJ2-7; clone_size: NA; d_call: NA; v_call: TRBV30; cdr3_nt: TGTGCCTGGAGTGGGGTGACCGGCGAGCAGTACTTC; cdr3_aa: CAWSGVTGEQYF
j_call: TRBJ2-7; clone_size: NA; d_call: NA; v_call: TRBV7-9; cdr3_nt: TGTGCCAGCAGCTCGCGGGTGGTGGTCCTCAGCTCCTACGAGCAGTACTTC; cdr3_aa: CASSSRVVVLSSYEQYF